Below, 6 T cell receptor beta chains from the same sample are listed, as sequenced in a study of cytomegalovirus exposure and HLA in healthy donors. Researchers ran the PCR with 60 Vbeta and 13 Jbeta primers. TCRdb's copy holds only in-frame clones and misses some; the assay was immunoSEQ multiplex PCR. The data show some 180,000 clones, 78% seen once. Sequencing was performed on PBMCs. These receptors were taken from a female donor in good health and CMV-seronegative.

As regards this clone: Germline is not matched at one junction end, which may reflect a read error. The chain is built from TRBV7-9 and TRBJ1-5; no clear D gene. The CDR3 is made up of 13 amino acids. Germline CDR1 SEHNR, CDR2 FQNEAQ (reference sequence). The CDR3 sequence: CSSSMGGNQPQHF. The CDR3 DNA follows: TGTTCCAGCAGCATGGGCGGCAATCAGCCCCAGCATTTT.

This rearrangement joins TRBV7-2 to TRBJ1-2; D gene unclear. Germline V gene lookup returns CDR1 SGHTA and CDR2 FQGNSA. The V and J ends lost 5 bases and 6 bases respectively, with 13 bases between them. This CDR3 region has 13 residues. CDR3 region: CASSPSREDGYTF. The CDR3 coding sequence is TGTGCCAGCAGCCCCAGTCGAGAGGATGGCTACACCTTC.

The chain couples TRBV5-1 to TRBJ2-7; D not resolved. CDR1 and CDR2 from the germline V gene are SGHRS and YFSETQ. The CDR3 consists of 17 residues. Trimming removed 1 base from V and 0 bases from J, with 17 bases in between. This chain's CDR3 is CASSLYPAGPSSYEQYF. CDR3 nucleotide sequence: TGCGCCAGCAGCTTGTATCCGGCAGGCCCAAGCTCCTACGAGCAGTACTTC.

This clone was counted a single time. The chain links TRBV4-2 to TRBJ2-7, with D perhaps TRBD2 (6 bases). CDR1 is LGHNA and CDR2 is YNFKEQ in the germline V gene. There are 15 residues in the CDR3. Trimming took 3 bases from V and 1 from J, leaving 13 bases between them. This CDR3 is CASSQSSRESYEQYF. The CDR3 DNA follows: TGTGCCAGCAGCCAGTCTAGTCGGGAGTCCTACGAGCAGTACTTC.

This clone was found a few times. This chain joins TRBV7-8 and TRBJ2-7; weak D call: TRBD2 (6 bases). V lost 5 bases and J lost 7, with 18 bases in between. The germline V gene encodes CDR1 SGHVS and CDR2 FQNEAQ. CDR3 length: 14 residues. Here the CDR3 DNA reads TGTGCCAGCAGCCCGAGCTCCGCCGCGGGGGAGCAGTACTTC. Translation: CASSPSSAAGEQYF.

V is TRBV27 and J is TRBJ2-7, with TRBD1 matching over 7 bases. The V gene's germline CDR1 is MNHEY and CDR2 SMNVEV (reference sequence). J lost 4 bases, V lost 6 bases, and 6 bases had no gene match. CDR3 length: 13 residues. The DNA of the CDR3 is TGTGCCAGCAGAACCGGGACAGATTACGAGCAGTACTTC. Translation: CASRTGTDYEQYF.